What follows are 16 T cell receptor beta chains derived from one specimen sequenced in a study of regulatory T cells in long-lasting Graves disease. With iRepertoire HTBI primers and Arm-PCR of CDR3 regions, TCR beta libraries were built. MiXCR, run by TCRdb on the multiplex PCR reads, gives a single entry per CDR3 protein. The data show 450,000 to 650,000 distinct CDR3 sequences, with roughly 15% seen just once and around 25% held by the top ten. The sample's time point: newly diagnosed GD, antithyroid drugs for less than 3 months. RNA extracted from PBMCs served as the sequencing template. This sample was shared with a second study, whose subject was T cells in Graves' hyperthyroidism and ophthalmopathy.

The material sequenced was peripheral blood mononuclear cells (PBMCs), taken at new diagnosis, from a patient treated with antithyroid drugs. The receptors were gathered from a middle-aged woman with Graves disease.

This clonotype has at least ten counts. V usage is TRBV11-2 and J usage is TRBJ2-3; weak D call: TRBD2 (6 bases). Germline-derived CDR1 and CDR2 are SGHAT and FQNNGV. V was trimmed by 1 base and J by 0 bases, leaving 11 bases between them. The CDR3 is 16 residues long. The CDR3 DNA reads TGTGCCAGCAGCTTAGCAGGGACTGGGAGCACAGATACGCAGTATTTT. Protein product: CASSLAGTGSTDTQYF.

This clonotype was observed many times. This chain connects TRBV6-9 to TRBJ1-3; no clear D. V lost 3 bases and J 0 bases, leaving 9 bases between the germline ends. The CDR3 runs to 15 residues. The germline V gene has CDR1 MNHGY and CDR2 SVAAGI. CDR3 in DNA: TGTGCCAGCAGTTACTCCGTGCACTCTGGAAACACCATATATTTT. Translated: CASSYSVHSGNTIYF.

The chain uses TRBV7-8 and TRBJ1-4; TRBD1 aligns across 8 bases. The ends lost 5 bases at V and 2 bases at J; junction bases unmatched: 16. Germline CDR1 is SGHVS and CDR2 is FQNEAQ. The CDR3 contains 19 residues. CDR3 bases: TGTGCCAGCAGCCAGGTCCCCCCCTTGACAGGGGCTACTAATGAAAAACTGTTTTTT. Its translation is CASSQVPPLTGATNEKLFF.

At least ten counts were recorded for this clonotype. The chain couples TRBV11-2 to TRBJ1-1, with no clear D. Germline lookup yields CDR1 SGHAT and CDR2 FQNNGV. The CDR3 consists of 12 residues. Trimming cost V 3 bases and J 6 bases, with 8 bases left between them. The CDR3 loop reads CASSFGLPEAFF. The CDR3 DNA is TGTGCCAGCAGCTTTGGACTCCCTGAAGCTTTCTTT.

The sample holds a few counts of this clonotype. The chain joins TRBV6-5 to TRBJ1-3; no clear D. Between the trimmed V and J ends, which lost 0 bases and 3 bases, there was a span of 9 bases. Germline V gives CDR1 MNHEY, CDR2 SVGAGI. This CDR3 has 15 amino acids. Here the CDR3 DNA reads TGTGCCAGCAGTTACTCGGGGAGAGGTGGAAACACCATATATTTT. As protein: CASSYSGRGGNTIYF.

As DNA, the CDR3 is TGTGCCAGCAGCTTAACGTCACGGGGAGCCTTCTGCAATGAGCAGTTCTTC. It translates to CASSLTSRGAFCNEQFF. The V gene is TRBV7-6, the J gene TRBJ2-1; D is perhaps TRBD2 (5 bases). There are 17 residues in the CDR3. From germline, CDR1 is SGHVS and CDR2 FNYEAQ. V dropped 2 bases and J dropped 6 bases, with 20 bases sitting between them.

Ten or more counts support this clonotype. The chain is built from TRBV20-1 and TRBJ2-1, with a tentative D call TRBD2 (5 bases). Germline V lookup: CDR1 DFQATT, CDR2 SNEGSKA (reference sequence). The CDR3 loop spans 14 amino acids. With 2 bases removed from V and 1 base from J, the gap between germline ends came to 9 bases. DNA for the CDR3: TGCAGTGCTAGATTTCGGGGATCCTACAATGAGCAGTTCTTC. Its protein product is CSARFRGSYNEQFF.

This clonotype was picked up many times. This chain links TRBV2 with TRBJ1-2; D is uncertain. Trimming left V 6 bases short and J 5 bases short, with 10 bases between. The CDR3 is 12 residues long. Germline V gene lookup returns CDR1 SNHLY and CDR2 FYNNEI. The CDR3 reads CASSGGGYGYTF. CDR3 in DNA: TGTGCCAGCAGCGGTGGCGGGTATGGCTACACCTTC.

A few counts support this clonotype. The J gene is TRBJ1-1, the V gene TRBV9, with a weak D call TRBD1 (6 bases). CDR3 length: 14 residues. CDR1 and CDR2 from the germline V gene are SGDLS and YYNGEE. V lost 1 base, J lost 4 bases, and 11 bases lay in between. CDR3 sequence: CASSVWDTGTEAFF. The CDR3 DNA reads TGTGCCAGCAGCGTATGGGACACCGGCACTGAAGCTTTCTTT.

This clonotype turned up a few times. The V call is TRBV3-1, the J call TRBJ1-2, with D possibly TRBD1 on 5 matching bases. The CDR3 has 15 residues. Trimming took 0 bases from V and 4 from J, leaving 12 bases between them. The germline V gene encodes CDR1 LGHDT and CDR2 YNNKEL (reference sequence). For the CDR3, the DNA is TGTGCCAGCAGCCAAGACCGGGACTATTTCTATGGCTACACCTTC. This encodes CASSQDRDYFYGYTF.

This clonotype was seen ten or more times. V usage is TRBV20-1 and J usage is TRBJ1-1; TRBD1 aligns across 11 bases. CDR1 and CDR2 from the germline V gene are DFQATT and SNEGSKA (reference sequence). The ends lost 5 bases at V and 1 base at J; junction bases unmatched: 0. The length of the CDR3 is 13 residues. The CDR3 spells CSAGQGANTEAFF. The DNA of the CDR3 is TGCAGTGCTGGACAGGGGGCGAACACTGAAGCTTTCTTT.

This chain links TRBV19 with TRBJ1-2; the D is unclear. Between the trimmed V and J ends, which lost 1 base and 2 bases, there was a span of 5 bases. Germline V gene lookup returns CDR1 LNHDA and CDR2 SQIVND (reference sequence). The CDR3 spans 13 residues. CDR3 nucleotides: TGTGCCAGTAGTATAGCGGTCAACTATGGCTACACCTTC. It yields the protein CASSIAVNYGYTF.

The sample holds a few counts of this clonotype. The V call is TRBV6-5, the J call TRBJ1-2; TRBD1 might be the D (5 bases). The germline V gene encodes CDR1 MNHEY and CDR2 SVGAGI. Deletions cut 0 bases from V and 8 bases from J, with 28 bases between. This CDR3 comprises 19 residues. CDR3 in DNA: TGTGCCAGCAGTTACTCAGGCGAGCAGGGAGGAGGAAAAGGGGTAGGCTACACCTTC. Protein sequence: CASSYSGEQGGGKGVGYTF.

This clonotype has ten or more counts. One end of the junction fails to match germline, which may point to a read error. This sequence joins TRBV3-1 and TRBJ2-7; D is possibly TRBD2 (5 bases). The CDR3 is 13 residues long. Germline CDR1 reads LGHDT; CDR2 reads YNNKEL (reference sequence). CDR3 sequence reads: CASSRPGSYEQYF. The CDR3 coding sequence is TGCGCCAGCAGTCGCCCGGGGTCCTACGAGCAGTACTTC.

The gene calls are TRBV6-2 or TRBV6-3 and TRBJ1-2; tentative D call: TRBD1 (5 bases). Looked up from germline, CDR1 is MNHEY and CDR2 is SVGEGT. The V end was cut by 5 bases, the J end by 4 bases, with 11 bases between. The CDR3 extends over 13 amino acids. CDR3 nucleotide sequence: TGTGCCAGCAGTCACGACAGACTCTATGGCTACACCTTC. This translates into CASSHDRLYGYTF.

This clonotype has just a few counts. The chain recombines TRBV28 with TRBJ1-5, with TRBD1 as a possible D gene (5 bases). V was trimmed by 7 bases and J by 4 bases, leaving 14 bases between them. This CDR3 spans 14 amino acids. Germline lookup yields CDR1 MDHEN and CDR2 SYDVKM. The DNA of the CDR3 is TGTGCCAGCATTCAGGGATTAGGAAATCAGCCCCAGCATTTT. Amino acids: CASIQGLGNQPQHF.